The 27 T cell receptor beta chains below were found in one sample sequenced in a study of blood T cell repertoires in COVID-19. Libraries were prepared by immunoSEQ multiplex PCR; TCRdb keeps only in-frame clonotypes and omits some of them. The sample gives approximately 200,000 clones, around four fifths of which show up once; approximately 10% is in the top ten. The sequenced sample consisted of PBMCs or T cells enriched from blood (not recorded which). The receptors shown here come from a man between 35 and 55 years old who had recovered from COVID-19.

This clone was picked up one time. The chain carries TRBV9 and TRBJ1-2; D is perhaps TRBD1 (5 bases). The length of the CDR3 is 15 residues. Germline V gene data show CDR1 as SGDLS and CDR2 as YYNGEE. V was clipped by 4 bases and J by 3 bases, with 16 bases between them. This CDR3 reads CASSNARVGDYGYTF. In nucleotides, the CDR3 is TGTGCCAGCAGCAACGCCCGGGTAGGGGACTATGGCTACACCTTC. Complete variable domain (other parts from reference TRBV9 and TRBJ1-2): DSGVTQTPKHLITATGQRVTLRCSPRSGDLSVYWYQQSLDQGLQFLIQYYNGEERAKGNILERFSAQQFPDLHSELNLSSLELGDSALYFCASSNARVGDYGYTFGSGTRLTVV.

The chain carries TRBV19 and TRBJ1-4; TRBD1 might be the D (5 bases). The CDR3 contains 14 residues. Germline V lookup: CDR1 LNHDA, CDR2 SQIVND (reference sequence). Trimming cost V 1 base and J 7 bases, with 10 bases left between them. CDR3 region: CASSIGGNPEKLFF. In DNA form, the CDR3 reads TGTGCCAGTAGTATAGGGGGCAATCCTGAAAAACTGTTTTTT.

The CDR3 DNA reads as TGCGCCAGCAGCGTAGCCACAGATACGCAGTATTTT. Amino acids: CASSVATDTQYF. The rearrangement joins TRBV5-1 to TRBJ2-3; unclear D gene. V was clipped by 4 bases and J by 2 bases, with 5 bases between them. The CDR3 covers 12 residues. CDR1 and CDR2 (germline): SGHRS, YFSETQ.

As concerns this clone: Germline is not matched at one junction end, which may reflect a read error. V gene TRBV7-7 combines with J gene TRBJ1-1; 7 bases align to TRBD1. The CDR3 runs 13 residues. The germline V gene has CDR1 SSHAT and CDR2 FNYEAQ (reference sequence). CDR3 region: CASSLDGQAEAFF. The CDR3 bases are TGTGCTAGCAGCTTAGATGGACAGGCTGAAGCTTTCTTT.

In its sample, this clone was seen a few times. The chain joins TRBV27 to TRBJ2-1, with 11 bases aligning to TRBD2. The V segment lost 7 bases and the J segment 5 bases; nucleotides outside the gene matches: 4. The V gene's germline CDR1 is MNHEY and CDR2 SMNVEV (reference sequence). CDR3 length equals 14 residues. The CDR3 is CASTGTSGNNEQFF. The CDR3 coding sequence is TGTGCCAGCACGGGGACTAGCGGAAACAATGAGCAGTTCTTC.

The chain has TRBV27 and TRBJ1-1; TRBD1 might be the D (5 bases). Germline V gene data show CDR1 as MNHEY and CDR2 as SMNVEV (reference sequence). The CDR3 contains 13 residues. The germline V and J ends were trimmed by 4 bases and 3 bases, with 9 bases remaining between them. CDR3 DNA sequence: TGTGCCAGCAGTTATCCGGGGGACACTGAAGCTTTCTTT. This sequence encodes CASSYPGDTEAFF.

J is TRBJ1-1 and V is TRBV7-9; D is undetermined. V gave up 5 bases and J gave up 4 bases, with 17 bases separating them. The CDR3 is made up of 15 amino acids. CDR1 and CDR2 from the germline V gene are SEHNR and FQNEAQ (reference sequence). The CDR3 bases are TGTGCCAGCAGCCCCTGGCTGGAGGCGAGCACTGAAGCTTTCTTT. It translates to CASSPWLEASTEAFF.

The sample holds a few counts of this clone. The CDR3 nucleotides read TGTGCCAGCAGCGATTCCGGGGGACTCTATGGCTACACCTTC. This translates into CASSDSGGLYGYTF. J is TRBJ1-2 and V is TRBV5-4; the D gene is possibly TRBD1 (5 bases). Between the trimmed V and J ends, which lost 4 bases and 4 bases, there was a span of 14 bases. CDR3 length: 14 residues. Germline V CDR1 and CDR2: SGHNT, YYREEE (reference sequence). The full variable domain, with the rest looked up from reference TRBV5-4 and TRBJ1-2, is ETGVTQSPTHLIKTRGQQVTLRCSSQSGHNTVSWYQQALGQGPQFIFQYYREEENGRGNFPPRFSGLQFPNYSSELNVNALELDDSALYLCASSDSGGLYGYTFGSGTRLTVV.

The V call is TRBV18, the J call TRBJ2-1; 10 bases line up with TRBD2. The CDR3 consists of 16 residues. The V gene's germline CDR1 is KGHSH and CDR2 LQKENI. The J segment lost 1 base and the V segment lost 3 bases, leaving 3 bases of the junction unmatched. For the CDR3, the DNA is TGTGCCAGCTCACCCCCTAGCGGGAGTTCCTACAATGAGCAGTTCTTC. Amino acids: CASSPPSGSSYNEQFF.

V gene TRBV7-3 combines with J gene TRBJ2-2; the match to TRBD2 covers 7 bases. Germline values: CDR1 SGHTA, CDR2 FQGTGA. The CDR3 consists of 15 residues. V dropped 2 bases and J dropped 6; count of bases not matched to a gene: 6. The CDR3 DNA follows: TGTGCCAGCAGCTTACAGGCAGGGAGGGCCGGGGAGCTGTTTTTT. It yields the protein CASSLQAGRAGELFF.

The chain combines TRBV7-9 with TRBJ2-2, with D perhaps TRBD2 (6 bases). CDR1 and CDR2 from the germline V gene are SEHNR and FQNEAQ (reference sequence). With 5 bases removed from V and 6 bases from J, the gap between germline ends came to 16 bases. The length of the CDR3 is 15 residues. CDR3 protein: CASSPSMGGSGELFF. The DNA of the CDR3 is TGTGCCAGCAGCCCCTCGATGGGGGGTTCCGGGGAGCTGTTTTTT.

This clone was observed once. Here the CDR3 reads CASTRTGTPFYEQYF. The CDR3 DNA reads TGTGCCAGCACCCGGACAGGAACCCCTTTCTACGAGCAGTACTTC. V and J are TRBV6-6 and TRBJ2-7, with 7 bases fitting TRBD1. V shed 7 bases, J shed 3 bases, and the junction held 12 bases outside the gene matches. Per the germline V gene, CDR1 is MNHNY and CDR2 is SVGAGI (reference sequence). The CDR3 is 15 residues long.

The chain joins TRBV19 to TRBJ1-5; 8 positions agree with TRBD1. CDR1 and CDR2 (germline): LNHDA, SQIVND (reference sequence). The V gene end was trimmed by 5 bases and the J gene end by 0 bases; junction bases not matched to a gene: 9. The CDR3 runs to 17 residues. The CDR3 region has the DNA TGTGCCAGTAGTGCGGACAGGGCGGATATTAGCAATCAGCCCCAGCATTTT. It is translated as CASSADRADISNQPQHF.

CDR3 DNA sequence: TGTGCCAGCAGCCCGGGAGCCCAAGAGACCCAGTACTTC. It codes for CASSPGAQETQYF. The chain uses TRBV7-3 and TRBJ2-5, with D maybe TRBD2 (6 bases). V was pared by 5 bases and J by 1 base, with 8 bases between. The CDR3 has 13 residues. Germline CDR1 and CDR2: SGHTA and FQGTGA.

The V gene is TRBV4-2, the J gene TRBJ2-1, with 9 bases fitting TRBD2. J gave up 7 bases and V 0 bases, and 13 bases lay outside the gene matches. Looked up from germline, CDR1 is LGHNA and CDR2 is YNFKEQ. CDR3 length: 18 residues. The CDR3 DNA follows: TGTGCCAGCAGCCAAGATGGGCGGCTAGCGGGATTGGGGAATGAGCAGTTCTTC. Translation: CASSQDGRLAGLGNEQFF.

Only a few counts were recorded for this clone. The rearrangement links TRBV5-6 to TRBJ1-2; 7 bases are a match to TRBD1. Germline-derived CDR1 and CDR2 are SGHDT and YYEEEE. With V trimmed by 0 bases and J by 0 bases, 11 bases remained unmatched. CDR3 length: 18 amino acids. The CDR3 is CASSLEGTVGPTNYGYTF. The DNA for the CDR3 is TGTGCCAGCAGCTTGGAAGGGACAGTGGGTCCCACTAACTATGGCTACACCTTC.

CDR3 coding DNA: TGTGCCAGTAGAAGTCAGGGGATCGGTAGCAATCAGCCCCAGCATTTT. This translates into CASRSQGIGSNQPQHF. The chain has TRBV19 and TRBJ1-5; D possibly corresponds to TRBD1 (6 bases). Looked up from germline, CDR1 is LNHDA and CDR2 is SQIVND (reference sequence). The CDR3 has 16 residues. Between the trimmed V and J ends, which lost 6 bases and 0 bases, there was a span of 15 bases.

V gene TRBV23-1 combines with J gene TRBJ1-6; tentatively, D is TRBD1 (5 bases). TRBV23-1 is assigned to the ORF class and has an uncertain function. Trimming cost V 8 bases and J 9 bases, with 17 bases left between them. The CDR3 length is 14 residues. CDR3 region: CASEWTPVGSPLHF. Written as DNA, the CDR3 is TGCGCCAGCGAATGGACACCTGTAGGTTCACCCCTCCACTTT.

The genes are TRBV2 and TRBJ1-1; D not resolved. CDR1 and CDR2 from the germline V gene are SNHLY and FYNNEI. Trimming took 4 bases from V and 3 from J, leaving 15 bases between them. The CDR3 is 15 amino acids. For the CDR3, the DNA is TGTGCCAGCAGTGGGTACAACACCGGGGACACTGAAGCTTTCTTT. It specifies CASSGYNTGDTEAFF.

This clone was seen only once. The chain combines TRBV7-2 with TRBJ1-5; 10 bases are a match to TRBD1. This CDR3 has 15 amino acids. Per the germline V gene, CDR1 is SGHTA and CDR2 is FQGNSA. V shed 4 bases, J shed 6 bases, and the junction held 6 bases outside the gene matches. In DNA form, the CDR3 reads TGTGCCAGCAGCTCGGGACAGGGGTTTACTCAGCCCCAGCATTTT. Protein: CASSSGQGFTQPQHF.

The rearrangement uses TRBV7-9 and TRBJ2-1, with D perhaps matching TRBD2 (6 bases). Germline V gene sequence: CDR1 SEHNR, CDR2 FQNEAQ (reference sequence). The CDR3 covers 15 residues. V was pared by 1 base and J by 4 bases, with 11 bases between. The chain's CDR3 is CASSLGPGLYNEQFF. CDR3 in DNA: TGTGCCAGCAGCTTAGGCCCGGGACTGTACAATGAGCAGTTCTTC.

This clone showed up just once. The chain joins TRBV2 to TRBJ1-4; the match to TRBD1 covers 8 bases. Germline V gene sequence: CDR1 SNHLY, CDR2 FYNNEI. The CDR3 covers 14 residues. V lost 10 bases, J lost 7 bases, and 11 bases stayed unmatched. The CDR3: CANSRQGLVEKLFF. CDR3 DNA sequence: TGTGCCAACTCCAGACAGGGGCTGGTTGAAAAACTGTTTTTT. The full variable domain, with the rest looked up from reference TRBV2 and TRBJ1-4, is EPEVTQTPSHQVTQMGQEVILRCVPISNHLYFYWYRQILGQKVEFLVSFYNNEISEKSEIFDDQFSVERPDGSNFTLKIRSTKLEDSAMYFCANSRQGLVEKLFFGSGTQLSVL.

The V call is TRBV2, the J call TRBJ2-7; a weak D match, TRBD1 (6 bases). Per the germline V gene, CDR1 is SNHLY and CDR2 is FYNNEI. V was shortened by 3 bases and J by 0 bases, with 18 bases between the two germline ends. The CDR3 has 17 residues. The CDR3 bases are TGTGCCAGCAGTGATGTGGGGGCCGTGCGGGTCTCCTACGAGCAGTACTTC. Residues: CASSDVGAVRVSYEQYF.

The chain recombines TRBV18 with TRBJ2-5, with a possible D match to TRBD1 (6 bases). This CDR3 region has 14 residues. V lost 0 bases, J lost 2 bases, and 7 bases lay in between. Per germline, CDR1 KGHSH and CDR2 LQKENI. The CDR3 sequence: CASSPPQGQETQYF. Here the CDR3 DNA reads TGTGCCAGCTCACCACCACAGGGTCAAGAGACCCAGTACTTC.

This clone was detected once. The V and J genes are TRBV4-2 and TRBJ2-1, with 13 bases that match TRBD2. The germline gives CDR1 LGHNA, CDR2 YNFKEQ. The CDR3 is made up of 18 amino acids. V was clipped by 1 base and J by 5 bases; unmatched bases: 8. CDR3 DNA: TGTGCCAGCAGCCAAGCCTCACGACTAGCGGGAGGTGACAATGAGCAGTTCTTC. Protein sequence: CASSQASRLAGGDNEQFF.

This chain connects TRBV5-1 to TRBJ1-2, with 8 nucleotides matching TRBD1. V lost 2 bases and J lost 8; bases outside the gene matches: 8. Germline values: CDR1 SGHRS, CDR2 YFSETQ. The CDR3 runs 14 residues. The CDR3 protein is CASSFTGTGSGYTF. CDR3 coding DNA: TGCGCCAGCAGCTTTACCGGGACAGGTAGCGGCTACACCTTC.

In DNA form, the CDR3 reads TGTGCCAGCAGCCCAGGGACAGGGGCTTCACCCCTCCACTTT. Protein sequence: CASSPGTGASPLHF. J is TRBJ1-6 and V is TRBV7-2, with 10 bases matching TRBD1. This CDR3 contains 14 residues. Looked up from germline, CDR1 is SGHTA and CDR2 is FQGNSA. Trimming at V came to 5 bases and at J to 9 bases, leaving 4 bases not matched to a gene.